What follows are 17 T cell receptor beta chains derived from one specimen sequenced in a study of blood T cell repertoires in COVID-19 (TCRdb year 2020). The library relied on the immunoSEQ multiplex PCR assay. Not all clones reach the TCRdb copy of this immuneACCESS table, which keeps in-frame sequences only. Checked studies attribute under half of the gap to unresolved V genes and leave the rest unexplained. The sample yields hundreds of thousands of clones; 86% were counted once. The ten largest clones take up more than 1.4% of the sample. The sequenced sample was peripheral blood. The source is a woman in her 30s with active or convalescent COVID-19.

This clone was seen just once. The chain joins TRBV5-6 to TRBJ2-3; 10 positions match TRBD2. The ends lost 1 base at V and 1 base at J; junction bases unmatched: 3. CDR3 size: 16 residues. Germline V gene data show CDR1 as SGHDT and CDR2 as YYEEEE. CDR3 amino acids: CASSLRLAGGTDTQYF. DNA of the CDR3: TGTGCCAGCAGCTTGCGGCTAGCGGGGGGCACAGATACGCAGTATTTT.

The V and J genes are TRBV10-3 and TRBJ1-3, with D maybe TRBD1 (5 bases). Deletions cut 4 bases from V and 3 bases from J, with 16 bases between. CDR3 size: 16 residues. Germline V lookup: CDR1 ENHRY, CDR2 SYGVKD. CDR3 DNA sequence: TGTGCCATCAGTGGTTTGTGGTCCAGGGTTGGAAACACCATATATTTT. Translating gives CAISGLWSRVGNTIYF.

The gene calls are TRBV9 and TRBJ2-3; TRBD1 might be the D (5 bases). The CDR3 runs to 17 residues. Germline V gene data show CDR1 as SGDLS and CDR2 as YYNGEE. The V gene lost 3 bases and the J gene lost 0 bases, with 17 bases spanning the gap. In nucleotides, the CDR3 is TGTGCCAGCAGCGCGGACACGGACACATCTAGCACAGATACGCAGTATTTT. Its translation: CASSADTDTSSTDTQYF.

The rearrangement joins TRBV5-4 to TRBJ1-1; 9 nucleotides match TRBD1. V dropped 5 bases and J dropped 5; count of bases not matched to a gene: 10. CDR3 size: 15 residues. CDR1 and CDR2 (germline): SGHNT, YYREEE (reference sequence). The CDR3 is CASRFLGQGRTEAFF. The CDR3 DNA follows: TGTGCCAGCAGATTTCTGGGACAGGGAAGAACTGAAGCTTTCTTT.

This chain joins TRBV9 and TRBJ2-7, with 8 bases identical to TRBD1. V gave up 4 bases and J gave up 0 bases; unmatched junction bases: 6. The CDR3 covers 15 residues. Germline lookup yields CDR1 SGDLS and CDR2 YYNGEE. Written as DNA, the CDR3 is TGTGCCAGCAGCCCTCGGACAGGGAACTCCTACGAGCAGTACTTC. It encodes CASSPRTGNSYEQYF.

The chain recombines TRBV6-5 with TRBJ1-4; no clear D gene. The CDR3 has 15 residues. The germline gives CDR1 MNHEY, CDR2 SVGAGI. Trimming removed 2 bases at V and 8 bases at J, with 15 bases between. The CDR3 nucleotides read TGTGCCAGCAGTTACGGAGCAGCCCTCGGGGAAAAACTGTTTTTT. Translation: CASSYGAALGEKLFF.

The chain is built from TRBV2 and TRBJ2-7; TRBD1 might be the D (5 bases). Germline V gene sequence: CDR1 SNHLY, CDR2 FYNNEI. CDR3 length equals 14 residues. V lost 8 bases and J lost 3, with 17 bases in between. CDR3 loop: CASHPLGLIYEQYF. CDR3 DNA: TGTGCCAGCCATCCGCTGGGGCTAATCTACGAGCAGTACTTC.

The chain carries TRBV6-5 and TRBJ1-1; TRBD1 might be the D (6 bases). Germline V gene sequence: CDR1 MNHEY, CDR2 SVGAGI. This CDR3 contains 15 residues. The V end was cut by 6 bases, the J end by 7 bases, with 21 bases between. In DNA form, the CDR3 reads TGTGCCAGCAGAGGATCAACAGGGCTTACGGGTGAAGCTTTCTTT. Its protein is CASRGSTGLTGEAFF.

J is TRBJ2-3 and V is TRBV7-9, with 7 positions matching TRBD2. This CDR3 has 14 amino acids. J lost 2 bases, V lost 5 bases, and 4 bases had no gene match. Per the germline V gene, CDR1 is SEHNR and CDR2 is FQNEAQ (reference sequence). The CDR3 DNA reads TGTGCCAGCAGCCCGGGAGGAATCACAGATACGCAGTATTTT. Translated: CASSPGGITDTQYF.

The chain carries TRBV18 and TRBJ2-7, with TRBD1 matching over 8 bases. CDR1 and CDR2 from the germline V gene are KGHSH and LQKENI. The CDR3 has 15 amino acids. V lost 3 bases, J lost 1 base, and 5 bases stayed unmatched. CDR3 DNA: TGTGCCAGCTCACCTGGAGGACAGGGTTCCTACGAGCAGTACTTC. Translation: CASSPGGQGSYEQYF.

V is TRBV19 and J is TRBJ2-3; 8 bases fit TRBD1. The ends lost 2 bases at V and 3 bases at J; junction bases unmatched: 4. CDR3 length: 15 residues. Germline V gene sequence: CDR1 LNHDA, CDR2 SQIVND (reference sequence). CDR3 in amino acids: CASSIRQGATDTQYF. DNA of the CDR3: TGTGCCAGTAGTATAAGGCAGGGGGCGACAGATACGCAGTATTTT.

This clone turned up a few times. The V and J genes are TRBV9 and TRBJ1-2; 8 nucleotides agree with TRBD1. This CDR3 contains 14 residues. The ends lost 4 bases at V and 0 bases at J; junction bases unmatched: 2. Germline CDR1 SGDLS, CDR2 YYNGEE. Here the CDR3 DNA reads TGTGCCAGCAGCCTACAGGGGGCTAACTATGGCTACACCTTC. This translates into CASSLQGANYGYTF. The whole variable domain, filled in from reference TRBV9 and TRBJ1-2, reads DSGVTQTPKHLITATGQRVTLRCSPRSGDLSVYWYQQSLDQGLQFLIQYYNGEERAKGNILERFSAQQFPDLHSELNLSSLELGDSALYFCASSLQGANYGYTFGSGTRLTVV.

This chain joins TRBV14 and TRBJ2-1; 7 nucleotides match TRBD2. The length of the CDR3 is 18 residues. J gave up 0 bases and V 2 bases, and 10 bases lay outside the gene matches. Germline loops: CDR1 SGHDN, CDR2 FVKESK. The CDR3 loop is CASSQTSLASSSYNEQFF. The CDR3 DNA reads TGTGCCAGCAGCCAAACCTCACTAGCGTCGAGCTCCTACAATGAGCAGTTCTTC.

The chain couples TRBV5-8 to TRBJ1-5; the D is unclear. Trimming left V 2 bases short and J 5 bases short, with 11 bases between. CDR3 size: 14 residues. Germline values: CDR1 SGHTS, CDR2 YDEGEE. The CDR3 region has the DNA TGTGCCAGCAGCTTTGGTCAGGTCGATCAGCCCCAGCATTTT. Its protein product is CASSFGQVDQPQHF.

The rearrangement joins TRBV4-1 to TRBJ1-3, with 7 nucleotides matching TRBD1. J gave up 2 bases and V 5 bases, and 6 bases lay outside the gene matches. This CDR3 comprises 15 residues. Germline V gene lookup returns CDR1 MGHRA and CDR2 YSYEKL. CDR3: CASSVTGLAGNTIYF. CDR3 nucleotide sequence: TGCGCCAGCAGCGTGACAGGGCTAGCTGGAAACACCATATATTTT.

The chain couples TRBV19 to TRBJ1-2, with 7 bases aligning to TRBD1. This CDR3 region has 13 residues. Trimming cost V 6 bases and J 2 bases; bases outside gene matches: 3. CDR1 is LNHDA, CDR2 SQIVND, per germline (reference sequence). The CDR3 sequence is CASRGQLNYGYTF. The DNA of the CDR3 is TGTGCCAGTAGGGGACAGCTAAACTATGGCTACACCTTC.

The chain couples TRBV5-8 to TRBJ2-7; maybe TRBD1 (6 bases). Germline values: CDR1 SGHTS, CDR2 YDEGEE. Trimming took off 3 bases at V and 3 bases at J, with 13 bases between the two ends. This CDR3 has 14 amino acids. This chain's CDR3 is CASSYGGQFYEQYF. The CDR3 nucleotides are TGTGCCAGCAGCTACGGTGGACAGTTCTACGAGCAGTACTTC.